This T cell receptor beta chain was documented in a study of blood T cell repertoires in COVID-19. Overall study: The samples span acute and convalescent COVID-19 from the United States, Italy and Spain. T cells, B-cell-depleted T cells, or PBMCs supplied cDNA or gDNA.

Germline V gene sequence: CDR1 SEHNR, CDR2 FQNEAQ (reference sequence). This CDR3 region has 15 residues. V lost 7 bases and J 0 bases, leaving 13 bases between the germline ends. In the authors' workflow: Researchers report that nucleated cell counts were estimated from reference gene primer amplification. Using immunoSEQ multiplex PCR, the repertoire was profiled, and TCRdb retains in-frame clones only, with some absent. The V and J calls and clone size come from that table; D and trimming were worked out from the DNA. Among roughly 190,000 clones listed, around nine tenths were seen once. The sequence was collected from a man between 65 and 80 years old with acute or convalescent COVID-19. This chain uses TRBV7-9 with TRBJ1-3, with D perhaps TRBD1 (5 bases). The sequenced sample was peripheral blood. The CDR3 DNA reads TGTGCCAGCATCGGGGGACCCATCTCTGGAAACACCATATATTTT. It translates to CASIGGPISGNTIYF.